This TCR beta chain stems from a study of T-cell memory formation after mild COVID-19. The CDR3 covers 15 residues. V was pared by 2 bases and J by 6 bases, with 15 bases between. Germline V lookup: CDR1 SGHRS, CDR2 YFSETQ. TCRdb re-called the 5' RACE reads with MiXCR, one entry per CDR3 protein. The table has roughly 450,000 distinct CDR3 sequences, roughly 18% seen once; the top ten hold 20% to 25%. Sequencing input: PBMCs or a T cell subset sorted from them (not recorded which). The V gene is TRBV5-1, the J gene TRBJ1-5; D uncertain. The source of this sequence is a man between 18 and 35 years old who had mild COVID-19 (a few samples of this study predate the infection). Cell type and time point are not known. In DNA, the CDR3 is TGCGCCAGCAGCTTACGGGGAGACCTTGGTCAGCCCCAGCATTTT. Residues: CASSLRGDLGQPQHF.